The next 25 T cell receptor beta chains were all read from a single sample in a study of blood T cell repertoires in COVID-19. Here immunoSEQ multiplex PCR was the method, and the copy in TCRdb shows in-frame clones only, minus some. There are 95,000 to 110,000 clones in the sample; approximately 80% occur only once, and about 12% lies in the top ten. Sequenced sample: peripheral blood. Source of these receptors: a human donor in a cohort sampled during active COVID-19.

This chain joins TRBV7-2 and TRBJ1-4, with D tentatively TRBD1 (5 bases). V lost 1 base to trimming and J lost 8 bases, with 20 bases between them. CDR3 length equals 17 residues. CDR1 SGHTA and CDR2 FQGNSA come from the germline V gene. CDR3 nucleotides: TGTGCCAGCAGCTTAGTGGGGGGGGGTAGTTTCGCCGAAAAACTGTTTTTT. Amino acids: CASSLVGGGSFAEKLFF.

V is TRBV5-1 and J is TRBJ2-1, with a weak D call TRBD2 (6 bases). The CDR3 is 14 amino acids. The germline V gene has CDR1 SGHRS and CDR2 YFSETQ. With 0 bases removed from V and 3 bases from J, the gap between germline ends came to 7 bases. The chain's CDR3 is CASSLGLVYNEQFF. The CDR3 region has the DNA TGCGCCAGCAGCTTGGGACTAGTCTACAATGAGCAGTTCTTC.

This sequence joins TRBV6-4 and TRBJ1-3; D is ambiguous. The CDR3 has 14 amino acids. Trimming took off 5 bases at V and 0 bases at J, with 8 bases between the two ends. Germline CDR1 MRHNA, CDR2 SNTAGT. The CDR3: CASSPTSSGNTIYF. The CDR3 region has the DNA TGTGCCAGCAGTCCAACGAGCTCTGGAAACACCATATATTTT.

This chain connects TRBV11-1 to TRBJ2-7, with 7 bases that match TRBD1. Germline loops: CDR1 SGHAT, CDR2 FQDESV (reference sequence). The CDR3 is 14 residues long. With V trimmed by 5 bases and J by 0 bases, 4 bases remained unmatched. The CDR3 coding sequence is TGTGCCAGCAGCCCGGACAGGAGCTCCTACGAGCAGTACTTC. Protein product: CASSPDRSSYEQYF.

The rearrangement uses TRBV6-1 and TRBJ1-5; D is unclear. The V end lost 0 bases, the J end lost 0 bases, and 18 bases lay between the germline ends. Germline assignment: CDR1 MNHNS and CDR2 SASEGT. The CDR3 extends over 19 amino acids. CDR3 in DNA: TGTGCCAGCAGTGAAGCGCCCCGCCCCGCGGGATATAGCAATCAGCCCCAGCATTTT. Its protein is CASSEAPRPAGYSNQPQHF.

The rearrangement joins TRBV18 to TRBJ1-3, with D possibly TRBD1 on 5 matching bases. The germline V gene encodes CDR1 KGHSH and CDR2 LQKENI. Trimming left V 6 bases short and J 8 bases short, with 17 bases between. The CDR3 runs 14 residues. CDR3 in DNA: TGTGCCAGCTCCCCAGGAGGGGTTAGAGACACCATATATTTT. Its protein product is CASSPGGVRDTIYF.

The chain links TRBV2 to TRBJ2-7; 11 nucleotides agree with TRBD1. From germline, CDR1 is SNHLY and CDR2 FYNNEI. The length of the CDR3 is 14 residues. The V segment lost 8 bases and the J segment 4 bases; nucleotides outside the gene matches: 7. The CDR3 nucleotides are TGTGCCAGCTTCCGGGACAGGGGGGGATACGAGCAGTACTTC. This sequence encodes CASFRDRGGYEQYF.

This chain connects TRBV6-2 or TRBV6-3 to TRBJ2-1; 7 bases line up with TRBD2. The germline gives CDR1 MNHEY, CDR2 SVGEGT. This CDR3 is 17 amino acids long. Germline trimming cut 2 bases from V and 0 bases from J; bases unmatched to any gene: 7. CDR3 residues: CASSYGAGESSYNEQFF. The CDR3 DNA is TGTGCCAGCAGTTACGGTGCGGGGGAAAGCTCCTACAATGAGCAGTTCTTC.

The genes are TRBV5-1 and TRBJ2-5; 8 nucleotides agree with TRBD2. Germline lookup yields CDR1 SGHRS and CDR2 YFSETQ. The CDR3 runs to 16 residues. V gave up 5 bases and J gave up 1 base; unmatched junction bases: 10. The CDR3 DNA reads as TGCGCCAGCAGGGAGTACGGGGGGGTTCCCCAAGAGACCCAGTACTTC. It translates to CASREYGGVPQETQYF.

This clone appeared a single time. V gene TRBV5-1 combines with J gene TRBJ1-1; maybe TRBD1 (6 bases). Germline V gene lookup returns CDR1 SGHRS and CDR2 YFSETQ. CDR3 length: 15 amino acids. V was cut by 4 bases and J by 2 bases, with 15 bases left in between. As DNA, the CDR3 is TGCGCCAGCAGCCCCACGGGGGGGCGTAACACTGAAGCTTTCTTT. This translates into CASSPTGGRNTEAFF. The complete variable domain, with remaining parts taken from reference TRBV5-1 and TRBJ1-1, reads KAGVTQTPRYLIKTRGQQVTLSCSPISGHRSVSWYQQTPGQGLQFLFEYFSETQRNKGNFPGRFSGRQFSNSRSEMNVSTLELGDSALYLCASSPTGGRNTEAFFGQGTRLTVV.

This clone appeared a few times. CDR3 in DNA: TGCGCCAGCAGCTCCGGGACAGGATACAATCAGCCCCAGCATTTT. This sequence encodes CASSSGTGYNQPQHF. V gene TRBV5-1 combines with J gene TRBJ1-5, with TRBD1 matching 8 bases. The V gene end was trimmed by 3 bases and the J gene end by 3 bases; junction bases not matched to a gene: 5. The germline CDR1 and CDR2 sequences are SGHRS and YFSETQ. There are 15 residues in the CDR3.

The DNA of the CDR3 is TGTGCCAGCAGCCGTGGGACAGAAAACAATGAGCAGTTCTTC. This codes for CASSRGTENNEQFF. V usage is TRBV25-1 and J usage is TRBJ2-1, with 7 bases fitting TRBD1. With 6 bases clipped from V and 5 bases from J, the junction kept 7 bases outside the gene matches. Germline loops: CDR1 MGHDK, CDR2 SYGVNS. The CDR3 runs to 14 residues.

The chain links TRBV5-4 to TRBJ2-5, with 15 nucleotides matching TRBD2. Unmatched junction bases numbered 3, after V lost 4 bases and J lost 2 bases. Germline lookup yields CDR1 SGHNT and CDR2 YYREEE (reference sequence). The CDR3 extends over 16 amino acids. In DNA form, the CDR3 reads TGTGCCAGCAGCGCAGGACTAGCGGGGGGGCAAGAGACCCAGTACTTC. Translated, it gives CASSAGLAGGQETQYF.

V is TRBV18 and J is TRBJ1-1; 7 nucleotides agree with TRBD1. J gave up 3 bases and V 3 bases, and 4 bases lay outside the gene matches. The germline V gene encodes CDR1 KGHSH and CDR2 LQKENI. The CDR3 spans 14 residues. Here the CDR3 DNA reads TGTGCCAGCTCACCTCTGCAGGGGGACACTGAAGCTTTCTTT. Encoded protein: CASSPLQGDTEAFF.

The rearrangement joins TRBV12-3 or TRBV12-4 to TRBJ1-3; no reliable D call. The CDR3 has 12 residues. V gave up 6 bases and J gave up 3 bases, with 6 bases separating them. Here the CDR3 reads CASRSYGNTIYF. In DNA form, the CDR3 reads TGTGCCAGCAGGAGCTATGGAAACACCATATATTTT.

As DNA, the CDR3 is TGTGCCAGCTCACCGGGGACAGGGGGTAAAGCTTTCTTT. Protein: CASSPGTGGKAFF. The chain recombines TRBV18 with TRBJ1-1; 11 bases match TRBD1. The ends lost 3 bases at V and 9 bases at J; junction bases unmatched: 3. The CDR3 runs 13 residues. CDR1 and CDR2 from the germline V gene are KGHSH and LQKENI.

This chain uses TRBV11-2 with TRBJ1-1, with D hard to call. In germline, CDR1 is SGHAT, CDR2 FQNNGV. Trimming removed 2 bases from V and 1 base from J, with 5 bases in between. The length of the CDR3 is 13 residues. This CDR3 is CASSLWRNTEAFF. As DNA, the CDR3 is TGTGCCAGCAGCTTATGGAGGAACACTGAAGCTTTCTTT.

This clone is medium-sized. The rearrangement links TRBV6-6 to TRBJ1-4, with TRBD1 matching 9 bases. Germline CDR1 and CDR2: MNHNY and SVGAGI (reference sequence). CDR3 size: 15 residues. The ends lost 5 bases at V and 7 bases at J; junction bases unmatched: 8. The CDR3 sequence is CASSATGGAGEKLFF. The CDR3 DNA follows: TGTGCCAGCAGTGCCACAGGGGGCGCAGGTGAAAAACTGTTTTTT.

The chain has TRBV18 and TRBJ1-1, with a possible D match to TRBD1 (6 bases). This CDR3 is 15 amino acids long. The V and J ends lost 4 bases and 3 bases respectively, with 15 bases between them. The germline V gene has CDR1 KGHSH and CDR2 LQKENI. CDR3 in DNA: TGTGCCAGCTCACTGGGAAAGGGGGTCTACACTGAAGCTTTCTTT. It translates to CASSLGKGVYTEAFF.

The V call is TRBV5-4, the J call TRBJ2-5, with 7 bases matching TRBD1. The trim removed 2 bases at V and 1 base at J, leaving 2 bases unmatched. The CDR3 spans 14 residues. CDR1 is SGHNT, CDR2 YYREEE, per germline (reference sequence). CDR3 residues: CASSLQGFQETQYF. The CDR3 DNA is TGTGCCAGCAGCTTACAGGGGTTCCAAGAGACCCAGTACTTC.

For this clone: The limits of the CDR3 on the DNA are not certain, so only TCRdb's listed CDR3 is given. This chain uses TRBV21-1 with TRBJ1-6; the table's D call, TRBD1, has no DNA check behind it. TRBV21-1 is reported as a pseudogene. The CDR3 adds up to 18 amino acids, both ends counted. The CDR3 is CASSKRRVGQGAGSPLHF.

The chain has TRBV6-6 and TRBJ1-6; D ambiguous. The germline V and J ends were trimmed by 2 bases and 7 bases, with 9 bases remaining between them. Germline V gene sequence: CDR1 MNHNY, CDR2 SVGAGI (reference sequence). The CDR3 consists of 14 residues. CDR3 protein: CASSYREGNSPLHF. The DNA of the CDR3 is TGTGCCAGCAGTTACCGGGAGGGAAATTCACCCCTCCACTTT.

This clone turned up a few times. The rearrangement joins TRBV20-1 to TRBJ2-1; 8 positions match TRBD2. The CDR3 totals 14 residues. The ends lost 3 bases at V and 2 bases at J; junction bases unmatched: 3. Per germline, CDR1 DFQATT and CDR2 SNEGSKA (reference sequence). The CDR3 DNA is TGCAGTGCTAGTAGCGGGGTCCCCTACAATGAGCAGTTCTTC. The encoded protein is CSASSGVPYNEQFF.

This rearrangement joins TRBV5-8 to TRBJ2-3; a weak D match, TRBD1 (6 bases). In germline, CDR1 is SGHTS, CDR2 YDEGEE. Trimming removed 4 bases from V and 3 bases from J, with 18 bases in between. This CDR3 has 16 amino acids. Here the CDR3 DNA reads TGTGCCAGCAGCCCCACCCAGGGGATGGGGACAGATACGCAGTATTTT. This translates into CASSPTQGMGTDTQYF.

The rearrangement uses TRBV5-1 and TRBJ1-4; TRBD1 matches at 9 bases. V was pared by 4 bases and J by 6 bases, with 10 bases of the junction left unmatched. The CDR3 totals 16 residues. Germline V gene sequence: CDR1 SGHRS, CDR2 YFSETQ. DNA for the CDR3: TGCGCCAGCAGCCCGGGGGACAGGGCATACGATGAAAAACTGTTTTTT. It yields the protein CASSPGDRAYDEKLFF.